Detailed here is one T cell receptor beta chain. Its specificity is unknown. These data belong to a study of cytomegalovirus exposure and HLA in healthy donors. Deletions cut 2 bases from V and 9 bases from J, with 14 bases between. The CDR3 has 14 amino acids. Germline CDR1 is ENHRY and CDR2 is SYGVKD. Study-wide results and limits: Likely technical artifact: a cluster of highly shared sequence variants. The presence/absence work took it that sequencing depth was about the same across donors. In a later analysis, V- and J-gene trimming of beta chains associated with a DCLRE1C missense variant, replicated independently.

The PCR ran on 60 Vbeta and 13 Jbeta primers. Some clones are missing from TCRdb's copy, which holds only in-frame ones; the method was immunoSEQ multiplex PCR. The table lists approximately 92,000 clones, roughly 80% of them singletons. The sequencing input was PBMCs. The clonotype comes from a girl aged 2-10 years in good health and CMV-seropositive. This chain joins TRBV10-3 and TRBJ2-1, with D possibly matching TRBD2 (6 bases). CDR3 sequence: CAISEPNSSGEQFF. CDR3 DNA sequence: TGTGCCATCAGTGAGCCCAACAGTAGCGGTGAGCAGTTCTTC.